The 30 T cell receptor beta chains given below trace back to one sample, sequenced in a study of blood T cell repertoires in COVID-19. The protocol was immunoSEQ multiplex PCR, while the TCRdb copy is restricted to in-frame clones and leaves out a portion. The sample shows fewer than 350,000 clones, approximately 86% of them seen only once. The source material was peripheral blood. These receptors originate from a woman aged 45-59 years with active or convalescent COVID-19.

This clone was seen a single time. The chain combines TRBV11-2 with TRBJ2-2, with a tentative D call TRBD2 (5 bases). The CDR3 length is 15 residues. CDR1 is SGHAT and CDR2 is FQNNGV in the germline V gene. With 2 bases removed from V and 7 bases from J, the gap between germline ends came to 14 bases. The CDR3 protein is CASSLWYGNNGELFF. The CDR3 DNA reads as TGTGCCAGCAGCTTATGGTACGGGAATAACGGGGAGCTGTTTTTT. Full variable domain (missing parts from reference TRBV11-2 and TRBJ2-2): EAGVAQSPRYKIIEKRQSVAFWCNPISGHATLYWYQQILGQGPKLLIQFQNNGVVDDSQLPKDRFSAERLKGVDSTLKIQPAKLEDSAVYLCASSLWYGNNGELFFGEGSRLTVL.

This clone was seen once. As DNA, the CDR3 is TGTGCCAGCAGCTCCGTTTACAGGGATTTGAACACTGAAGCTTTCTTT. Its translation is CASSSVYRDLNTEAFF. The chain combines TRBV5-4 with TRBJ1-1; tentative D call: TRBD1 (6 bases). Trimming pared 3 bases from V and 0 bases from J, leaving 15 bases between. The CDR3 runs to 16 residues. Germline values: CDR1 SGHNT, CDR2 YYREEE (reference sequence).

V is TRBV9 and J is TRBJ2-2, with 13 bases aligning to TRBD2. Looked up from germline, CDR1 is SGDLS and CDR2 is YYNGEE. CDR3 length equals 17 residues. Losses at the gene ends were 0 bases for V and 8 bases for J; bases not matched to a gene: 7. This chain's CDR3 is CASSVGTSGRRGGELFF. The CDR3 DNA follows: TGTGCCAGCAGCGTAGGGACTAGCGGGAGAAGGGGAGGGGAGCTGTTTTTT.

The rearrangement links TRBV4-2 to TRBJ1-1; perhaps TRBD1 as D (6 bases). The CDR3 sequence is 15 residues long. The V gene's germline CDR1 is LGHNA and CDR2 YNFKEQ. Trimming took 1 base from V and 3 from J, leaving 12 bases between them. CDR3 protein: CASSQASEGDTEAFF. DNA for the CDR3: TGTGCCAGCAGCCAAGCCTCAGAGGGGGACACTGAAGCTTTCTTT.

The DNA for the CDR3 is TGTGCCAGCAGCTTGGATTTGGGGGCGTATGGCTACACCTTC. It is translated as CASSLDLGAYGYTF. This chain links TRBV5-5 with TRBJ1-2, with a weak D call TRBD1 (6 bases). The CDR3 contains 14 residues. Trimming removed 0 bases from V and 5 bases from J, with 11 bases in between. Germline V gives CDR1 SGHKS, CDR2 YYEKEE (reference sequence).

This chain joins TRBV28 and TRBJ1-3; D remains ambiguous. The germline gives CDR1 MDHEN, CDR2 SYDVKM. Trimming left V 1 base short and J 3 bases short, with 7 bases between. The CDR3 consists of 14 residues. This chain's CDR3 is CASSLSVVGNTIYF. CDR3 bases: TGTGCCAGCAGTTTATCCGTAGTTGGAAACACCATATATTTT. Together with reference TRBV28 and TRBJ1-3, the CDR3 gives the full variable domain: DVKVTQSSRYLVKRTGEKVFLECVQDMDHENMFWYRQDPGLGLRLIYFSYDVKMKEKGDIPEGYSVSREKKERFSLILESASTNQTSMYLCASSLSVVGNTIYFGEGSWLTVV.

The rearrangement links TRBV6-5 to TRBJ2-5; a possible D gene is TRBD2 (5 bases). Germline-derived CDR1 and CDR2 are MNHEY and SVGAGI. V lost 6 bases and J lost 4, with 18 bases in between. The CDR3 extends over 15 amino acids. This CDR3 reads CASRPHRGGGETQYF. The CDR3 bases are TGTGCCAGCAGACCCCATCGAGGTGGAGGAGAGACCCAGTACTTC.

V usage is TRBV11-2 and J usage is TRBJ1-1; D is perhaps TRBD1 (5 bases). The CDR3 contains 14 residues. V lost 2 bases, J lost 0 bases, and 7 bases lay in between. Germline V gene lookup returns CDR1 SGHAT and CDR2 FQNNGV. Written as DNA, the CDR3 is TGTGCCAGCAGCTTACTCAGGGTGAACACTGAAGCTTTCTTT. This encodes CASSLLRVNTEAFF. Looking up the rest from reference TRBV11-2 and TRBJ1-1 gives the full variable domain: EAGVAQSPRYKIIEKRQSVAFWCNPISGHATLYWYQQILGQGPKLLIQFQNNGVVDDSQLPKDRFSAERLKGVDSTLKIQPAKLEDSAVYLCASSLLRVNTEAFFGQGTRLTVV.

This rearrangement joins TRBV30 to TRBJ2-7, with TRBD1 identical over 9 bases. Germline V gene data show CDR1 as GTSNPN and CDR2 as SVGIG (reference sequence). This CDR3 spans 13 amino acids. Trimming cost V 1 base and J 6 bases; bases outside gene matches: 4. Here the CDR3 reads CAWSGGTGFEQYF. The CDR3, as DNA: TGTGCCTGGAGTGGGGGGACAGGGTTCGAGCAGTACTTC.

The chain uses TRBV2 and TRBJ2-2, with a weak D call TRBD1 (6 bases). CDR1 is SNHLY, CDR2 FYNNEI, per germline. This CDR3 region has 14 residues. V shed 5 bases and J shed 5 bases, with 12 bases lying between them. CDR3 DNA sequence: TGTGCCAGCAGTCAGACAGGTCGTACCGGGGAGCTGTTTTTT. It translates to CASSQTGRTGELFF.

The V gene is TRBV27, the J gene TRBJ2-7; 9 bases are a match to TRBD1. V gave up 2 bases and J gave up 4 bases; unmatched junction bases: 3. CDR1 is MNHEY, CDR2 SMNVEV, per germline (reference sequence). The CDR3 consists of 14 residues. The CDR3 DNA follows: TGTGCCAGCAGTTTAGGGGACAGGGTGTACGAGCAGTACTTC. Translated, it gives CASSLGDRVYEQYF.

CDR3 residues: CASSLTTGVGGYTF. The CDR3, as DNA: TGTGCCAGCAGTTTAACCACAGGGGTCGGCGGCTACACCTTC. This chain uses TRBV27 with TRBJ1-2; the match to TRBD1 covers 7 bases. Germline-derived CDR1 and CDR2 are MNHEY and SMNVEV (reference sequence). With 2 bases clipped from V and 8 bases from J, the junction kept 8 bases outside the gene matches. This CDR3 spans 14 amino acids.

This clone came up a few times. The V and J genes are TRBV10-3 and TRBJ2-1, with TRBD2 matching 7 bases. The V and J ends lost 5 bases and 4 bases, in that order; junction bases with no gene match: 5. The CDR3 has 14 amino acids. Germline CDR1 and CDR2: ENHRY and SYGVKD. This chain's CDR3 is CAISPSGGYNEQFF. The CDR3 DNA reads as TGTGCCATCAGTCCATCGGGGGGATACAATGAGCAGTTCTTC.

This chain joins TRBV5-1 and TRBJ1-6; TRBD1 matches 7 bases. Germline V gives CDR1 SGHRS, CDR2 YFSETQ. V shed 5 bases, J shed 7 bases, and the junction held 6 bases outside the gene matches. The length of the CDR3 is 14 residues. The CDR3 DNA reads TGCGCCAGCAGTCTGACAGGGCAGAATTCACCCCTCCACTTT. Encoded protein: CASSLTGQNSPLHF.

The CDR3 region is CASSVDAIQPQHF. Written as DNA, the CDR3 is TGTGCCAGCAGTGTAGATGCAATTCAGCCCCAGCATTTT. The V and J genes are TRBV2 and TRBJ1-5, with D uncertain. Germline assignment: CDR1 SNHLY and CDR2 FYNNEI. The CDR3 length is 13 residues. V lost 4 bases and J 6 bases, leaving 10 bases between the germline ends.

The chain combines TRBV30 with TRBJ2-1, with TRBD2 matching over 7 bases. In germline, CDR1 is GTSNPN, CDR2 SVGIG (reference sequence). CDR3 length: 13 amino acids. V was pared by 5 bases and J by 7 bases, with 8 bases of the junction left unmatched. The CDR3 reads CAWGGSGGNEQFF. The CDR3 DNA reads TGTGCCTGGGGAGGATCGGGAGGAAATGAGCAGTTCTTC.

This chain connects TRBV19 to TRBJ2-7, with 14 bases fitting TRBD2. The CDR3 sequence is 15 residues long. The germline V gene encodes CDR1 LNHDA and CDR2 SQIVND (reference sequence). V trimming: 3 bases; J trimming: 7 bases; junction bases outside the gene matches: 5. As DNA, the CDR3 is TGTGCCAGTAGTATGGGACTAGCGGGAGCGGGGGAGCAGTACTTC. Translating it yields CASSMGLAGAGEQYF.

CDR3 nucleotide sequence: TGTGCCAGCAGCTTAAGGGACAGGGGAGGGACTGAAGCTTTCTTT. Translating it yields CASSLRDRGGTEAFF. The chain is built from TRBV7-8 and TRBJ1-1, with TRBD1 matching 10 bases. The ends lost 2 bases at V and 5 bases at J; junction bases unmatched: 5. Germline V gene lookup returns CDR1 SGHVS and CDR2 FQNEAQ. The CDR3 spans 15 residues.

The chain carries TRBV24-1 and TRBJ2-7, with 7 bases lining up with TRBD1. Looked up from germline, CDR1 is KGHDR and CDR2 is SFDVKD. The length of the CDR3 is 15 residues. V lost 4 bases to trimming and J lost 6 bases; unmatched junction nucleotides: 11. The CDR3 DNA sequence: TGTGCCACCAGTGAGGGGACAGCTCGTTTGGCCGAGCAGTACTTC. Translated: CATSEGTARLAEQYF.

V is TRBV18 and J is TRBJ2-1; 14 bases align to TRBD2. Germline CDR1 and CDR2: KGHSH and LQKENI. Trimming took 2 bases from V and 12 from J; bases not matched to a gene: 12. CDR3 size: 17 residues. CDR3 region: CASSPTRLAGGPTGQFF. The DNA of the CDR3 is TGTGCCAGCTCACCAACCCGACTAGCGGGAGGGCCGACGGGGCAGTTCTTC.

The V call is TRBV28, the J call TRBJ1-2; TRBD1 matches at 8 bases. The CDR3 runs to 14 residues. Germline V gene lookup returns CDR1 MDHEN and CDR2 SYDVKM. J gave up 5 bases and V 6 bases, and 8 bases lay outside the gene matches. The CDR3 spells CASSRDRNWYGYTF. Written as DNA, the CDR3 is TGTGCCAGCAGCCGGGACAGGAATTGGTATGGCTACACCTTC.

Only one count was recorded for this clone. The genes are TRBV14 and TRBJ2-1; 7 bases are a match to TRBD2. V was pared by 0 bases and J by 8 bases, with 7 bases of the junction left unmatched. This CDR3 contains 15 residues. From germline, CDR1 is SGHDN and CDR2 FVKESK. Written as DNA, the CDR3 is TGTGCCAGCAGCCAAGAAGGAGGGACTATGTATGAGCAGTTCTTC. Translating gives CASSQEGGTMYEQFF.

The chain links TRBV5-1 to TRBJ2-3; 9 nucleotides line up with TRBD2. V was clipped by 2 bases and J by 2 bases; unmatched bases: 3. This CDR3 has 15 amino acids. Germline loops: CDR1 SGHRS, CDR2 YFSETQ. The DNA for the CDR3 is TGCGCCAGCAGCTTCCTAGCGGGGATCACAGATACGCAGTATTTT. Amino acid sequence: CASSFLAGITDTQYF.

This clone was counted a single time. J is TRBJ1-1 and V is TRBV15; D is perhaps TRBD1 (6 bases). The V end lost 0 bases, the J end lost 7 bases, and 12 bases lay between the germline ends. Germline V gene sequence: CDR1 LNHNV, CDR2 YYDKDF (reference sequence). The CDR3 has 14 residues. CDR3 region: CATSRDTGKNEAFF. DNA for the CDR3: TGTGCCACCAGCAGAGATACAGGGAAGAATGAAGCTTTCTTT. Supplemented by reference TRBV15 and TRBJ1-1, the full variable domain reads DAMVIQNPRYQVTQFGKPVTLSCSQTLNHNVMYWYQQKSSQAPKLLFHYYDKDFNNEADTPDNFQSRRPNTSFCFLDIRSPGLGDTAMYLCATSRDTGKNEAFFGQGTRLTVV.

The chain links TRBV5-1 to TRBJ1-1, with 8 nucleotides matching TRBD1. V gave up 2 bases and J gave up 0 bases; unmatched junction bases: 9. Germline CDR1 is SGHRS and CDR2 is YFSETQ. The length of the CDR3 is 17 residues. CDR3 loop: CASSFGTGPGMNTEAFF. CDR3 bases: TGCGCCAGCAGCTTCGGGACAGGTCCAGGAATGAACACTGAAGCTTTCTTT.

This chain uses TRBV30 with TRBJ2-7, with 16 bases lining up with TRBD2. The CDR3 has 19 amino acids. With V trimmed by 3 bases and J by 2 bases, 13 bases remained unmatched. Looked up from germline, CDR1 is GTSNPN and CDR2 is SVGIG (reference sequence). CDR3 in amino acids: CAWRSSPGLAGGPPYEQYF. As DNA, the CDR3 is TGTGCCTGGAGATCGAGTCCGGGACTAGCGGGAGGGCCTCCCTACGAGCAGTACTTC.

The chain has TRBV27 and TRBJ2-1, with 10 bases lining up with TRBD2. The germline V gene encodes CDR1 MNHEY and CDR2 SMNVEV (reference sequence). Germline trimming cut 1 base from V and 2 bases from J; bases unmatched to any gene: 2. This CDR3 is 16 amino acids long. The CDR3 spells CASSLLAGGPYNEQFF. The CDR3 DNA is TGTGCCAGCAGTTTATTAGCGGGAGGACCCTACAATGAGCAGTTCTTC.

The CDR3 nucleotides are TGTGCCAGCAGTTACAGGACAGCTTACGAGCAGTACTTC. This gives the protein CASSYRTAYEQYF. The V gene is TRBV6-2 or TRBV6-3, the J gene TRBJ2-7; possible D gene TRBD1, 6 bases. Per germline, CDR1 MNHEY and CDR2 SVGEGT. Trimming removed 2 bases at V and 4 bases at J, with 9 bases between. The CDR3 consists of 13 residues.

This clone was seen once. The J gene is TRBJ2-4, the V gene TRBV19; 10 bases map to TRBD1. CDR1 is LNHDA and CDR2 is SQIVND in the germline V gene (reference sequence). V was pared by 4 bases and J by 2 bases, with 5 bases of the junction left unmatched. This CDR3 has 16 residues. CDR3 residues: CASSNDRGRSKNIQYF. The CDR3 bases are TGTGCCAGTAGTAACGACAGGGGGCGCTCCAAAAACATTCAGTACTTC.

The chain carries TRBV4-1 and TRBJ1-5; a weak D match, TRBD1 (5 bases). Germline V gene lookup returns CDR1 MGHRA and CDR2 YSYEKL. Trimming shortened V by 4 bases and J by 4 bases, and 20 bases separated the two germline ends. This CDR3 is built from 17 residues. The CDR3 DNA follows: TGCGCCAGCAGCCCTACTTTGCGTGCAGGGCTGAATCAGCCCCAGCATTTT. This encodes CASSPTLRAGLNQPQHF.